These 14 T cell receptor beta chains share one sample of origin, sequenced in a study of circulating tumor DNA in untreated peripheral T-cell lymphoma. The table came from immunoSEQ multiplex PCR; TCRdb's copy has only in-frame clones and leaves some out. The repertoire holds thousands of clones, 70% to 85% seen once, with approximately 30% in the top ten. Sequenced input: tumor tissue. These receptors all stem from a human donor with peripheral T-cell lymphoma.

The genes are TRBV18 and TRBJ2-7; D tentatively fits TRBD1 or TRBD2 (6 bases each). Germline assignment: CDR1 KGHSH and CDR2 LQKENI. The CDR3 consists of 15 residues. The V end was cut by 8 bases, the J end by 0 bases, with 17 bases between. CDR3 in amino acids: CASTKGDFGSYEQYF. Written as DNA, the CDR3 is TGTGCCAGCACGAAGGGGGACTTCGGCTCCTACGAGCAGTACTTC. The full variable domain, rest sourced from reference TRBV18 and TRBJ2-7, is NAGVMQNPRHLVRRRGQEARLRCSPMKGHSHVYWYRQLPEEGLKFMVYLQKENIIDESGMPKERFSAEFPKEGPSILRIQQVVRGDSAAYFCASTKGDFGSYEQYFGPGTRLTVT.

The rearrangement links TRBV6-8 to TRBJ2-7, with TRBD1 identical over 8 bases. V was pared by 6 bases and J by 2 bases, with 9 bases of the junction left unmatched. From germline, CDR1 is MNHGY and CDR2 SAAAGT. This CDR3 comprises 15 residues. CDR3 residues: CASSTKTGAPYEQYF. Here the CDR3 DNA reads TGTGCCAGCAGCACCAAGACAGGGGCTCCCTACGAGCAGTACTTC.

The chain has TRBV6-8 and TRBJ2-5; D might be TRBD1 or TRBD2, each matching 5 bases. Germline-derived CDR1 and CDR2 are MNHGY and SAAAGT. V was shortened by 6 bases and J by 5 bases, with 19 bases between the two germline ends. The length of the CDR3 is 15 residues. CDR3 coding DNA: TGTGCCAGCAGCGCACAGGACACGGGGCCTGAGACCCAGTACTTC. Encoded protein: CASSAQDTGPETQYF.

The chain links TRBV29-1 to TRBJ1-4; D uncertain. This CDR3 has 16 residues. Deletions cut 2 bases from V and 3 bases from J, with 16 bases between. Germline V gene lookup returns CDR1 SQVTM and CDR2 ANQGSEA. CDR3 sequence (DNA): TGCAGCGTTGAATCTGGGAGTGGTGCAGCTAATGAAAAACTGTTTTTT. It codes for CSVESGSGAANEKLFF.

This clone was recorded only once. At one end, the junction sequence differs from germline, possibly due to a read error. The chain is built from TRBV6-8 and TRBJ1-2; possibly TRBD1 for D (5 bases). CDR3 length: 13 amino acids. CDR1 and CDR2 (germline): MNHGY, SAAAGT. The CDR3 DNA reads as TGTGCTAGCACCTCTTCTGGGGGTGGCGGCTACACCTTC. Protein product: CASTSSGGGGYTF.

The gene calls are TRBV10-2 and TRBJ1-2; tentative D call: TRBD1 (5 bases). CDR3 length: 13 residues. V was shortened by 2 bases and J by 4 bases, with 8 bases between the two germline ends. CDR1 WSHSY and CDR2 SAAADI come from the germline V gene. This CDR3 reads CASSEPRVYGYTF. The CDR3 DNA follows: TGCGCCAGCAGTGAGCCCAGGGTCTATGGCTACACCTTC.

This chain joins TRBV12-5 and TRBJ1-2, with 8 bases aligning to TRBD1. Germline CDR1 LGHNT, CDR2 FRNRAP. The CDR3 has 18 residues. CDR3 amino acids: CASTLWGPGQGKIGGYTF. The DNA for the CDR3 is TGTGCCAGCACCCTTTGGGGGCCCGGACAGGGTAAAATTGGTGGCTACACCTTC.

The chain links TRBV4-1 to TRBJ2-4; TRBD1 is a possible D gene (6 bases). Trimming pared 1 base from V and 6 bases from J, leaving 10 bases between. CDR3 length equals 14 residues. Germline CDR1 and CDR2: MGHRA and YSYEKL. The CDR3 DNA reads TGCGCCAGCAGCCAAGCTGGGGGCAGAAACATTCAGTACTTC. This translates into CASSQAGGRNIQYF.

V and J are TRBV15 and TRBJ1-1; 7 positions agree with TRBD1. The length of the CDR3 is 15 residues. Germline CDR1 and CDR2: LNHNV and YYDKDF (reference sequence). V gave up 3 bases and J gave up 4 bases; unmatched junction bases: 8. CDR3 in DNA: TGTGCCACCAGCAGTTTGGGGCAGGGGGGCACTGAAGCTTTCTTT. Protein sequence: CATSSLGQGGTEAFF.

The chain is built from TRBV12-5 and TRBJ1-1; TRBD1 agrees at 8 bases. The CDR3 spans 15 residues. Germline V gene sequence: CDR1 LGHNT, CDR2 FRNRAP. The CDR3 reads CASTKYRGMNTEAFF. Here the CDR3 DNA reads TGTGCCAGCACCAAATACAGGGGGATGAACACTGAAGCTTTCTTT.

The rearrangement joins TRBV28 to TRBJ2-7; D may be TRBD1 or TRBD2 (6 bases each). The V gene lost 5 bases and the J gene lost 6 bases, with 17 bases spanning the gap. The CDR3 consists of 14 residues. Germline-derived CDR1 and CDR2 are MDHEN and SYDVKM. The CDR3 region is CASSRGGLGREQYF. The CDR3 DNA reads TGTGCCAGCAGTAGAGGGGGGCTAGGGCGCGAGCAGTACTTC.

The J gene is TRBJ2-5, the V gene TRBV18; no definite D call. This CDR3 region has 13 residues. The germline gives CDR1 KGHSH, CDR2 LQKENI. Trimming removed 3 bases at V and 5 bases at J, with 10 bases between. CDR3 sequence reads: CASSPPLGETQYF. As DNA, the CDR3 is TGTGCCAGCTCACCCCCCTTGGGTGAGACCCAGTACTTC.

The chain links TRBV6-7 to TRBJ1-1; TRBD1 is a possible D gene (5 bases). TRBV6-7 is labeled an ORF, and its function is uncertain. V was cut by 7 bases and J by 1 base, with 13 bases left in between. The CDR3 runs 14 residues. The CDR3 bases are TGTGCCAGCACAAGACAGCTCTCGAACACTGAAGCTTTCTTT. Translation: CASTRQLSNTEAFF.

V is TRBV18 and J is TRBJ1-3; D is unresolved. Trimming cost V 1 base and J 1 base, with 5 bases left between them. The CDR3 length is 14 residues. Looked up from germline, CDR1 is KGHSH and CDR2 is LQKENI. DNA for the CDR3: TGTGCCAGCTCACCACAGGGATCTGGAAACACCATATATTTT. It codes for CASSPQGSGNTIYF.